This T cell receptor beta chain stems from a study of T cell repertoires in cytomegalovirus infection. Across the study: Public TCR beta signatures indicated both CMV infection and matching HLA type. Study results and limitations: In two of eight donors, the top clonotype was HLA-C-restricted CMV-specific.

The germline CDR1 and CDR2 sequences are SGHRS and YFSETQ. The CDR3 spans 14 residues. The V end was cut by 2 bases, the J end by 3 bases, with 11 bases between. TCRdb redid the calling of the reads with MiXCR, one entry per CDR3 protein. Among 150,000 to 190,000 distinct CDR3 sequences listed, roughly a quarter were seen once. Notes on this clonotype: Its antigen is not known.

V gene TRBV5-1 combines with J gene TRBJ1-1; D perhaps matches TRBD1 (6 bases). This receptor was taken from a human donor in good health (CMV status not recorded). Some clones in this sample may be carry-over from other donors' samples. Material: PBMCs. CDR3 in amino acids: CASSFGPGDTEAFF. CDR3 nucleotide sequence: TGCGCCAGCAGCTTCGGTCCAGGGGACACTGAAGCTTTCTTT.